This entry is about one TCR beta chain. Germline V lookup: CDR1 MNHEY, CDR2 SVGEGT. There are 15 residues in the CDR3. Trimming shortened V by 0 bases and J by 1 base, and 10 bases separated the two germline ends. The data were obtained in a study of blood T cell repertoires in COVID-19. Study at large: PBMCs, B-cell-depleted T cells, or T cells provided the cDNA or gDNA that made up the material.

Profiled with immunoSEQ multiplex PCR; TCRdb holds only in-frame clones, not every one. The table shows approximately 320,000 clones, with roughly 87% occurring only once. The chain joins TRBV6-2 or TRBV6-3 to TRBJ2-7; no reliable D call. The sample consisted of PBMCs or T cells enriched from blood (not recorded which). The receptor's source is a woman under 30 who had recovered from COVID-19. The CDR3 loop reads CASSYSLGLSYEQYF. The DNA of the CDR3 is TGTGCCAGCAGTTACTCGCTGGGCTTGTCCTACGAGCAGTACTTC.